This T cell receptor beta chain was obtained from a study of shared clonotypes between healthy human individuals. General study points: Naive subsets usually exceeded memory subsets in estimated richness.

Remarks on this clone: Antigen specificity is unknown.

CDR3 size: 15 residues. Germline assignment: CDR1 SQVTM and CDR2 ANQGSEA. The ends were cut back, 7 bases at V and 10 bases at J, with 26 bases in the middle. TCRdb's copy holds only in-frame clones and misses some; the assay was immunoSEQ multiplex PCR. This table has about 2.3 million clones, over 85% appearing once. This TCR was sampled from a man aged 18 to 35 in good health. Some clones in this sample may be carry-over from other donors' samples. The chain joins TRBV29-1 to TRBJ2-1, with D possibly matching TRBD2 (7 bases). The sample was naive CD4+ T cells from PBMCs. The subset here: CD45RA+ positively selected. The CDR3 here is CSAPKVWRGGNEQFF. CDR3 sequence (DNA): TGCAGCGCCCCCAAGGTGTGGAGGGGGGGTAACGAGCAGTTCTTC.